A single sample gave rise to the 9 T cell receptor beta chains below, sequenced in a study of CD8 T cell repertoires and HIV-1 epitope variants. TCRdb keeps only in-frame clones here, not all; method: immunoSEQ multiplex PCR. The sample lists roughly 5,700 clones; 64% were seen once. Their cognate antigens are unknown. The sequencing input was cultured CD8+ T cells derived from PBMCs. The receptors shown here come from a male donor with HIV.

The J gene is TRBJ2-7, the V gene TRBV28, with a possible D match to TRBD1 (6 bases). V lost 1 base and J lost 0, with 13 bases in between. The CDR3 runs 16 residues. Germline V gene data show CDR1 as MDHEN and CDR2 as SYDVKM. CDR3 DNA sequence: TGTGCCAGCAGTTTATCACAGGGAACCCTCTCCTACGAGCAGTACTTC. Translation: CASSLSQGTLSYEQYF.

The chain has TRBV5-4 and TRBJ1-2, with D possibly matching TRBD1 (5 bases). Trimming left V 1 base short and J 8 bases short, with 15 bases between. The CDR3 totals 14 residues. Germline V CDR1 and CDR2: SGHNT, YYREEE (reference sequence). CDR3 sequence: CASSLTSREQGYTF. The CDR3 DNA is TGTGCCAGCAGCTTGACTAGCAGGGAACAGGGCTACACCTTC. Complete variable domain (other parts from reference TRBV5-4 and TRBJ1-2): ETGVTQSPTHLIKTRGQQVTLRCSSQSGHNTVSWYQQALGQGPQFIFQYYREEENGRGNFPPRFSGLQFPNYSSELNVNALELDDSALYLCASSLTSREQGYTFGSGTRLTVV.

About this clone itself: A junction boundary mismatches the germline segment, possibly from a read error. This chain connects TRBV11-2 to TRBJ2-1; 7 nucleotides match TRBD2. The V gene's germline CDR1 is SGHAT and CDR2 FQNNGV. CDR3 length: 15 residues. The CDR3 loop is CASSGEEFGGRIIIF. The CDR3 DNA reads TGTGCCAGCAGCGGTGAGGAGTTTGGCGGGAGAATCATTATCTTC.

V is TRBV5-1 and J is TRBJ2-7, with 13 bases matching TRBD2. CDR3 length: 23 residues. Per germline, CDR1 SGHRS and CDR2 YFSETQ. Trimming removed 0 bases from V and 4 bases from J; junction bases left unmatched: 25. The CDR3 loop reads CASSLATVRGLAGYPGGDYEQYF. CDR3 coding DNA: TGCGCCAGCAGCTTGGCTACAGTTCGGGGACTAGCGGGATACCCCGGAGGAGATTACGAGCAGTACTTC. The entire variable domain, with the rest obtained from reference TRBV5-1 and TRBJ2-7, is as follows: KAGVTQTPRYLIKTRGQQVTLSCSPISGHRSVSWYQQTPGQGLQFLFEYFSETQRNKGNFPGRFSGRQFSNSRSEMNVSTLELGDSALYLCASSLATVRGLAGYPGGDYEQYFGPGTRLTVT.

In its sample, this clone was seen a few times. CDR3 sequence (DNA): TGTGCCAGCAGCCTCCATCCGACAGATTATGACTATGGCTACACCTTC. Protein: CASSLHPTDYDYGYTF. The chain employs TRBV28 and TRBJ1-2; TRBD1 might be the D (5 bases). The CDR3 covers 16 residues. CDR1 is MDHEN and CDR2 is SYDVKM in the germline V gene. With 6 bases removed from V and 3 bases from J, the gap between germline ends came to 20 bases.

This clone occurred a few times. The V and J genes are TRBV28 and TRBJ2-7; 7 bases line up with TRBD1. CDR3 size: 13 residues. V trimming: 4 bases; J trimming: 5 bases; junction bases outside the gene matches: 5. CDR1 MDHEN and CDR2 SYDVKM come from the germline V gene. The CDR3 is CASSYGQANEQYF. The CDR3 region has the DNA TGTGCCAGCAGTTACGGACAGGCGAACGAGCAGTACTTC. The full variable domain, its missing parts supplied by reference TRBV28 and TRBJ2-7, is DVKVTQSSRYLVKRTGEKVFLECVQDMDHENMFWYRQDPGLGLRLIYFSYDVKMKEKGDIPEGYSVSREKKERFSLILESASTNQTSMYLCASSYGQANEQYFGPGTRLTVT.

The CDR3 region is CASSSLLTETQYF. In nucleotides, the CDR3 is TGCGCCAGCAGCTCCCTTCTCACGGAGACCCAGTACTTC. The chain combines TRBV4-3 with TRBJ2-5, with no clear D. This CDR3 has 13 amino acids. Trimming removed 5 bases from V and 5 bases from J, with 12 bases in between. Germline CDR1 reads LGHNA; CDR2 reads YSLEER.

The rearrangement links TRBV6-5 to TRBJ2-1; no reliable D call. The germline gives CDR1 MNHEY, CDR2 SVGAGI. V was shortened by 4 bases and J by 5 bases, with 9 bases between the two germline ends. This CDR3 has 13 amino acids. CDR3 region: CASSLEGNNEQFF. The CDR3 bases are TGTGCCAGCAGTTTGGAAGGTAACAATGAGCAGTTCTTC.

In this sample, this clone turned up a few times. The chain couples TRBV27 to TRBJ2-7; 10 bases fit TRBD1. There are 14 residues in the CDR3. J lost 5 bases, V lost 5 bases, and 6 bases had no gene match. Germline assignment: CDR1 MNHEY and CDR2 SMNVEV (reference sequence). DNA for the CDR3: TGTGCCAGCAGTGACAGGGGGCCGGGTGACGAGCAGTACTTC. Translating it yields CASSDRGPGDEQYF.